This record looks at one TCR beta chain sequence and its context. What it binds is not known. This sample was taken from a study of vaccination and CD4 T cells after COVID-19. Treatment given: roughly 11-day PBMC culture with coronavirus spike peptide pools or control peptides (ViraFEST assay). The ViraFEST method relied on peptide pools to expand antigen-specific T cells, followed by TCR sequencing. The Oncomine TCR Beta short-read assay generated sequence data from the DNA of cultured CD4+ T cells. TCRdb re-called the PCR reads with MiXCR, one entry per CDR3 protein. This sample has around 15,000 distinct CDR3 sequences, with roughly 47% found just once. V was trimmed by 3 bases and J by 3 bases, leaving 8 bases between them. Germline loops: CDR1 DFQATT, CDR2 SNEGSKA (reference sequence). The CDR3 is 12 residues long.

V is TRBV20-1 and J is TRBJ2-5; TRBD2 might be the D (5 bases). Sequencing used CD4+ T cells from blood, cultured in vitro. The sequence derives from a human donor who had recovered from COVID-19. CDR3 sequence (DNA): TGCAGTGCTAGTCAGGAGGAAGAGACCCAGTACTTC. Protein: CSASQEEETQYF.